These 28 T cell receptor beta chains came from one sample sequenced in a study of T cell clonality in common variable immunodeficiency. Generated by immunoSEQ multiplex PCR, the TCRdb table keeps only in-frame clones and is missing some. This sample has some 39,000 clones, each found more than once. Sequenced sample: peripheral blood mononuclear cells. The receptor source for this set is a person between 18 and 75 years old in good health.

This clone was counted ten times or more. The sequenced fragment ends 3 residues before the CDR3 boundary, so the rest is inferred from the germline J gene. V and J are TRBV10-3 and TRBJ1-1; tentative D call: TRBD1 (6 bases). The germline V and J ends were trimmed by 4 bases and 1 base, with 10 bases remaining between them. Looked up from germline, CDR1 is ENHRY and CDR2 is SYGVKD. This CDR3 has 14 residues. The covered CDR3 bases are TGTGCCATCAGTGTAGTGGGGGCGAACACTGAA. It codes for CAISVVGANTE. The whole CDR3 sequence is CAISVVGANTEAFF.

This clone was observed at least ten times. The CDR3 extends 3 residues past the end of the read, so its final part is completed from the germline J gene. The chain combines TRBV5-1 with TRBJ2-5, with TRBD1 matching over 7 bases. CDR1 is SGHRS and CDR2 is YFSETQ in the germline V gene. Germline trimming cut 2 bases from V and 1 base from J; bases unmatched to any gene: 11. This CDR3 is built from 17 residues. CDR3 DNA (partial): TGCGCCAGCAGCTTCAATGGACAGGATACCCGCCAAGAGACC. It encodes CASSFNGQDTRQET. The CDR3 in its entirety is CASSFNGQDTRQETQYF. The full variable domain, in which reference TRBV5-1 and TRBJ2-5 provide the parts outside the CDR3, is KAGVTQTPRYLIKTRGQQVTLSCSPISGHRSVSWYQQTPGQGLQFLFEYFSETQRNKGNFPGRFSGRQFSNSRSEMNVSTLELGDSALYLCASSFNGQDTRQETQYFGPGTRLLVL.

This clone occurred many times. The DNA ends 3 residues before the CDR3 does, and the rest of the CDR3 is filled in from the germline J gene. This chain joins TRBV19 and TRBJ1-2; maybe TRBD1 (5 bases). The germline V and J ends were trimmed by 4 bases and 7 bases, with 13 bases remaining between them. CDR1 and CDR2 (germline): LNHDA, SQIVND (reference sequence). The length of the CDR3 is 13 residues. The CDR3 DNA, read in part, is TGTGCCAGTAGTACCGCGGGGGTTTTTGGC. The encoded protein is CASSTAGVFG. From start to end, the CDR3 is CASSTAGVFGYTF.

This clone was counted at least ten times. The CDR3 loop is CASSLYGQGFNEQFF. Partial CDR3 DNA: TGTGCCAGCAGCTTATACGGACAGGGGTTCAATGAG. V gene TRBV7-2 combines with J gene TRBJ2-1; 9 bases line up with TRBD1. With the read ending 3 residues before the CDR3 end, the germline J gene is used to fill in that end. This CDR3 is built from 15 residues. Trimming cost V 2 bases and J 6 bases; bases outside gene matches: 5. In germline, CDR1 is SGHTA, CDR2 FQGNSA.

Ten or more counts support this clone. Coverage ceases 3 residues before the CDR3 finishes, and the germline J gene fills in the end. The V call is TRBV20-1, the J call TRBJ2-5, with 7 bases matching TRBD2. Per germline, CDR1 DFQATT and CDR2 SNEGSKA (reference sequence). Germline trimming cut 5 bases from V and 4 bases from J; bases unmatched to any gene: 19. CDR3 size: 17 residues. CDR3 bases read: TGCAGTGCTGCCCCCCTTTCGCAAGCGGGAAGCTCAGAGACC. Translating gives CSAAPLSQAGSSET. The full-length CDR3 reads as CSAAPLSQAGSSETQYF.

The CDR3 is CASSLAGATNEKLFF. Partial CDR3 DNA: TGTGCCAGCAGTCTGGCAGGAGCAACTAATGAAAAA. This chain links TRBV25-1 with TRBJ1-4; D ambiguous. The read comes to an end 3 residues before the CDR3 does, leaving the germline J gene to fill in the end. V was shortened by 5 bases and J by 0 bases, with 10 bases between the two germline ends. The CDR3 runs 15 residues. Germline V gene data show CDR1 as MGHDK and CDR2 as SYGVNS.

This clone was seen at least ten times. The sequence runs out 3 residues before the end of the CDR3; the remainder is reconstructed from the germline J gene. The V gene is TRBV5-1, the J gene TRBJ2-3, with TRBD1 matching 11 bases. CDR1 and CDR2 from the germline V gene are SGHRS and YFSETQ. This CDR3 has 19 residues. Trimming at V came to 4 bases and at J to 3 bases, leaving 16 bases not matched to a gene. CDR3 protein: CASSIPGTGGRGVTDTQYF. The sequenced CDR3 bases are TGCGCCAGCAGCATACCCGGGACAGGGGGGCGTGGGGTGACAGATACG.

This clone was found many times. The read terminates 3 residues ahead of where the CDR3 ends, so the germline J gene completes it. The chain links TRBV7-9 to TRBJ1-5; TRBD1 is a possible D gene (5 bases). V lost 5 bases and J lost 1, with 9 bases in between. Germline CDR1 SEHNR, CDR2 FQNEAQ (reference sequence). The CDR3 covers 14 residues. The CDR3 sequence is CASSHEGSNQPQHF. The sequenced CDR3 bases are TGTGCCAGCAGCCACGAGGGGAGCAATCAGCCC.

This clone was counted ten times or more. The sequence runs out 3 residues before the end of the CDR3; the remainder is reconstructed from the germline J gene. V gene TRBV7-2 combines with J gene TRBJ1-1; D is unclear. CDR3 length: 15 residues. CDR1 and CDR2 from the germline V gene are SGHTA and FQGNSA. Trimming left V 5 bases short and J 5 bases short, with 18 bases between. CDR3 DNA (partial): TGTGCCAGCAGCCTACAGATTGTGGGCCGGACTGAA. This encodes CASSLQIVGRTE. The CDR3 as a whole reads CASSLQIVGRTEAFF. Full variable domain (outside the CDR3, taken from reference TRBV7-2 and TRBJ1-1): GAGVSQSPSNKVTEKGKDVELRCDPISGHTALYWYRQSLGQGLEFLIYFQGNSAPDKSGLPSDRFSAERTGGSVSTLTIQRTQQEDSAVYLCASSLQIVGRTEAFFGQGTRLTVV.

This clone was detected a few times. The read ends 3 residues before the CDR3 terminus; that terminus is restored from the germline J gene. The rearrangement links TRBV6-1 to TRBJ1-2; possibly TRBD1 for D (5 bases). This CDR3 has 16 amino acids. The germline CDR1 and CDR2 sequences are MNHNS and SASEGT. Partial CDR3 DNA: TGTGCCAGCAGTGAAATGTTTGGGCAGGGCAACAATGAC. It codes for CASSEMFGQGNND. The whole CDR3 sequence reads CASSEMFGQGNNDYTF.

This clone turned up a few times. CDR3: CSASPRSGSQETQYF. CDR3 bases read: TGCAGTGCTAGCCCACGTAGCGGGTCCCAAGAGACG. This rearrangement joins TRBV20-1 to TRBJ2-3; TRBD2 matches 7 bases. The read falls 3 residues short of the CDR3 end, and the missing part is taken from the germline J gene. CDR3 size: 15 residues. Germline CDR1 reads DFQATT; CDR2 reads SNEGSKA (reference sequence).

This clone was observed at least ten times. The read gets to within 3 residues of the CDR3 end, and the germline J gene fills in the rest. The V and J genes are TRBV19 and TRBJ2-1; possibly TRBD1 for D (5 bases). V lost 3 bases and J lost 5, with 14 bases in between. The germline V gene has CDR1 LNHDA and CDR2 SQIVND (reference sequence). The CDR3 runs to 15 residues. The CDR3 spells CASSIGQGSNNEQFF. The sequenced CDR3 bases are TGTGCCAGTAGTATCGGTCAGGGTAGTAACAATGAG. The full variable domain, rest sourced from reference TRBV19 and TRBJ2-1, is DGGITQSPKYLFRKEGQNVTLSCEQNLNHDAMYWYRQDPGQGLRLIYYSQIVNDFQKGDIAEGYSVSREKKESFPLTVTSAQKNPTAFYLCASSIGQGSNNEQFFGPGTRLTVL.

This clone has a count of ten or more. The CDR3 extends 3 residues past the end of the read, so its final part is completed from the germline J gene. This sequence joins TRBV5-1 and TRBJ1-2; 10 bases are shared with TRBD1. The trim removed 0 bases at V and 3 bases at J, leaving 5 bases unmatched. Looked up from germline, CDR1 is SGHRS and CDR2 is YFSETQ. The CDR3 has 16 amino acids. CDR3 protein: CASSLVGTGDYYGYTF. Incomplete CDR3 DNA: TGCGCCAGCAGCTTGGTGGGGACAGGGGACTACTATGGC. Looking up the rest from reference TRBV5-1 and TRBJ1-2 gives the full variable domain: KAGVTQTPRYLIKTRGQQVTLSCSPISGHRSVSWYQQTPGQGLQFLFEYFSETQRNKGNFPGRFSGRQFSNSRSEMNVSTLELGDSALYLCASSLVGTGDYYGYTFGSGTRLTVV.

This clone was found many times. The read ends 3 residues before the CDR3 terminus; that terminus is restored from the germline J gene. The chain carries TRBV20-1 and TRBJ1-5, with D unresolved. This CDR3 region has 12 residues. The germline V gene has CDR1 DFQATT and CDR2 SNEGSKA (reference sequence). V was trimmed by 0 bases and J by 4 bases, leaving 4 bases between them. The sequenced CDR3 bases are TGCAGTGCTAGAGATCAGAATCAGCCC. As protein: CSARDQNQP. The entire CDR3 reads CSARDQNQPQHF.

The table lists this clone with many counts. The read comes to an end 3 residues before the CDR3 does, leaving the germline J gene to fill in the end. This chain links TRBV5-1 with TRBJ2-7; 15 positions agree with TRBD2. Germline CDR1 reads SGHRS; CDR2 reads YFSETQ. The length of the CDR3 is 16 residues. With V trimmed by 4 bases and J by 4 bases, 6 bases remained unmatched. The sequenced CDR3 bases are TGCGCCAGCAGCCCCCGGACTAGCGGGAGGGGGTACGAG. Protein: CASSPRTSGRGYE. The complete CDR3 reads CASSPRTSGRGYEQYF.

The sample holds many counts of this clone. The read comes to an end 3 residues before the CDR3 does, leaving the germline J gene to fill in the end. The V gene is TRBV6-1, the J gene TRBJ1-5, with 7 bases identical to TRBD1. The CDR3 sequence is 14 residues long. The germline CDR1 and CDR2 sequences are MNHNS and SASEGT. The ends lost 4 bases at V and 1 base at J; junction bases unmatched: 1. The CDR3 bases that were read are TGTGCCAGCAGTGTCAGGGGGAGCAATCAGCCC. Amino acid sequence: CASSVRGSNQP. The full CDR3 protein is CASSVRGSNQPQHF.

This clone was recorded many times. The sequence runs out 3 residues before the end of the CDR3; the remainder is reconstructed from the germline J gene. V usage is TRBV19 and J usage is TRBJ1-5; weak D call: TRBD1 (5 bases). The V end lost 6 bases, the J end lost 0 bases, and 12 bases lay between the germline ends. The CDR3 is 15 amino acids. Looked up from germline, CDR1 is LNHDA and CDR2 is SQIVND (reference sequence). The CDR3 sequence: CASSLTANSNQPQHF. The CDR3 DNA, read in part, is TGTGCCAGTAGCTTGACAGCGAATAGCAATCAGCCC.

A word on this clone: The read finishes 3 residues shy of the CDR3 end, and the germline J gene is used to complete it. The rearrangement links TRBV19 to TRBJ1-2; no firm D call. The CDR3 contains 17 residues. The germline V gene encodes CDR1 LNHDA and CDR2 SQIVND (reference sequence). CDR3 DNA (partial): TGTGCCAGTAGACCTGGGTTATATCCGAGGGTGACCTACGAC. Translated: CASRPGLYPRVTYD. The entire CDR3 protein reads CASRPGLYPRVTYDYTF.

This clone has a count of ten or more. The CDR3 protein is CASRGRASGNTGELFF. The CDR3 DNA, read in part, is TGTGCCAGTAGGGGAAGGGCTAGCGGGAACACCGGGGAG. This chain joins TRBV19 and TRBJ2-2; 7 nucleotides match TRBD2. The read ends 3 residues shy of where the CDR3 ends; the end is completed using the germline J gene. The CDR3 length is 16 residues. The ends lost 6 bases at V and 1 base at J; junction bases unmatched: 8. The germline gives CDR1 LNHDA, CDR2 SQIVND (reference sequence).

This clone has at least ten counts. The read finishes 3 residues shy of the CDR3 end, and the germline J gene is used to complete it. The rearrangement uses TRBV28 and TRBJ2-3; 7 nucleotides match TRBD1. Germline CDR1 reads MDHEN; CDR2 reads SYDVKM. Trimming at V came to 4 bases and at J to 3 bases, leaving 13 bases not matched to a gene. The CDR3 covers 17 residues. The DNA read from the CDR3 is TGTGCCAGCAGTTCCAGGGACAGTCATTTTTCTACAGATACG. Translating it yields CASSSRDSHFSTDT. The full CDR3 protein is CASSSRDSHFSTDTQYF.

This clone was recorded many times. Sequencing ends 3 residues short of the CDR3 end; the germline J gene provides the rest. This chain joins TRBV20-1 and TRBJ2-7; 7 bases match TRBD2. The CDR3 runs to 13 residues. CDR1 is DFQATT and CDR2 is SNEGSKA in the germline V gene (reference sequence). Trimming removed 6 bases from V and 1 base from J; junction bases left unmatched: 6. The DNA read from the CDR3 is TGCAGTGCCGGCGGGGGTCTGTCCTACGAG. Residues: CSAGGGLSYE. The full CDR3 protein is CSAGGGLSYEQYF.

This clone has ten or more counts. The read ends 3 residues before the CDR3 terminus; that terminus is restored from the germline J gene. The rearrangement joins TRBV20-1 to TRBJ1-6; D gene ambiguous. The CDR3 is 15 residues long. The germline CDR1 and CDR2 sequences are DFQATT and SNEGSKA (reference sequence). V lost 0 bases and J lost 7, with 13 bases in between. The CDR3: CSAREGPSQNSPLHF. The part of the CDR3 DNA that was read is TGCAGTGCTAGAGAGGGCCCGTCACAGAATTCACCC.

This clone has only a few counts. The CDR3 loop is CASSHTGGTEAFF. CDR3 bases read: TGTGCCAGTAGTCATACAGGGGGAACTGAA. The chain couples TRBV19 to TRBJ1-1; TRBD1 agrees at 8 bases. The missing CDR3 end, 3 residues past where the read stops, is filled in from the germline J gene. Trimming at V came to 5 bases and at J to 5 bases, leaving 4 bases not matched to a gene. Per germline, CDR1 LNHDA and CDR2 SQIVND (reference sequence). The CDR3 runs 13 residues. Full variable domain (remainder filled in from reference TRBV19 and TRBJ1-1): DGGITQSPKYLFRKEGQNVTLSCEQNLNHDAMYWYRQDPGQGLRLIYYSQIVNDFQKGDIAEGYSVSREKKESFPLTVTSAQKNPTAFYLCASSHTGGTEAFFGQGTRLTVV.

This clone was picked up many times. The read is 3 residues too short to cover the CDR3 end, so that end is filled in from the germline J gene. The chain couples TRBV18 to TRBJ2-3; 10 positions agree with TRBD2. CDR1 and CDR2 from the germline V gene are KGHSH and LQKENI. V lost 3 bases, J lost 3 bases, and 12 bases stayed unmatched. The CDR3 length is 18 residues. The CDR3 is CASSPSWPSGRSTDTQYF. The sequenced CDR3 bases are TGTGCCAGCTCACCGTCGTGGCCTAGCGGGAGAAGTACAGATACG.

This clone was seen repeatedly, ten times or more. One junction end does not reproduce the germline sequence, and a read error may be involved. The part of the CDR3 DNA that was read is TGCGCCAGCAGCCAGGCTAGCGGGGGATACAATGAG. Protein: CASSQASGGYNE. The CDR3 reads in full as CASSQASGGYNEQFF. The chain employs TRBV4-2 and TRBJ2-1; 10 bases line up with TRBD2. The CDR3 end is not reached by the read, which stops 3 residues before it; the germline J gene fills it in. The CDR3 has 15 amino acids. Germline V gives CDR1 LGHNA, CDR2 YNFKEQ.

The table lists this clone with many counts. The read finishes 3 residues shy of the CDR3 end, and the germline J gene is used to complete it. V gene TRBV28 combines with J gene TRBJ2-1; 11 bases agree with TRBD1. Germline CDR1 and CDR2: MDHEN and SYDVKM. The CDR3 spans 14 residues. V shed 6 bases, J shed 6 bases, and the junction held 4 bases outside the gene matches. CDR3 region: CASSTGQGVNEQFF. CDR3 bases read: TGTGCCAGCAGCACGGGACAGGGGGTCAATGAG.

This clone was seen repeatedly, ten times or more. The CDR3 extends 3 residues past the end of the read, so its final part is completed from the germline J gene. V and J are TRBV5-4 and TRBJ2-2, with 8 nucleotides matching TRBD1. The CDR3 has 16 amino acids. Trimming took 0 bases from V and 3 from J; bases not matched to a gene: 4. Germline V CDR1 and CDR2: SGHNT, YYREEE (reference sequence). Partial CDR3 DNA: TGTGCCAGCAGCTTGGCCTTGACAGGGGACACCGGGGAG. It is translated as CASSLALTGDTGE. The full CDR3 is CASSLALTGDTGELFF.

This clone was recorded many times. The missing CDR3 end, 3 residues past where the read stops, is filled in from the germline J gene. The chain carries TRBV20-1 and TRBJ1-5, with D possibly being TRBD1 (6 bases). V shed 3 bases and J shed 3 bases, with 15 bases lying between them. The CDR3 contains 15 residues. The V gene's germline CDR1 is DFQATT and CDR2 SNEGSKA (reference sequence). The covered CDR3 bases are TGCAGTGCTAGTCTACAGGGAGGCTACAATCAGCCC. Translated, it gives CSASLQGGYNQP. The CDR3 reads in full as CSASLQGGYNQPQHF.